A single T cell receptor beta chain is shown here with its context. Its specificity is not known. The CDR3 sequence is 15 residues long. Per the germline V gene, CDR1 is SEHNR and CDR2 is FQNEAQ (reference sequence). The V gene end was trimmed by 5 bases and the J gene end by 5 bases; junction bases not matched to a gene: 9. PCR amplification relied on 60 Vbeta primers (plus 13 Jbeta primers). Measured with immunoSEQ multiplex PCR; TCRdb has only the in-frame clones, and not every one. This sample has 130,000 to 150,000 clones, with approximately 72% found just once. The source of the sample is a study of cytomegalovirus exposure and HLA in healthy donors. The study, taken as a whole, reports: Rare sequences made up most TCRs, while some public TCRs were found in many donors. Segments of the TCR beta V type were, in most cases, productive about 87% or about 30% of the time in an earlier analysis.

This chain links TRBV7-9 with TRBJ2-5, with 9 bases that match TRBD1. The sequenced sample was PBMCs. The TCR originated in a man in his forties in good health and CMV-seronegative. This chain's CDR3 is CASSPITGGRETQYF. The CDR3 DNA reads TGTGCCAGCAGCCCTATAACAGGGGGCCGGGAGACCCAGTACTTC.